The entry below gives a single TCR beta chain sequence along with its context. Its specificity is not known. Produced via immunoSEQ multiplex PCR; TCRdb's table is partial and in-frame only. There are 55,000 to 90,000 clones in the sample; 88% occur only once, and 0.7% to 1% lies in the top ten. The sample belongs to a study of OX40 agonist ivuxolimab in advanced cancers. Overall study context: Partial responses, seen in three patients, involved one hepatocellular carcinoma and two cutaneous melanomas. Broader study findings: Clonal expansion from baseline to week 6 occurred in both CD4+ and CD8+ T cells. Relative to CD4+ cells, CD8+ T cells on average had more expanded clones.

Looked up from germline, CDR1 is SNHLY and CDR2 is FYNNEI. The CDR3 is made up of 13 amino acids. The ends were cut back, 6 bases at V and 0 bases at J, with 6 bases in the middle. The chain uses TRBV2 and TRBJ1-3; D is ambiguous. The sequence came from an adult with an advanced solid tumor such as melanoma, head and neck, liver or kidney cancer. The sequenced sample was CD4+ or CD8+ T cells sorted from blood, obtained in a trial of the OX40 agonist ivuxolimab. CDR3 protein: CASRTDSGNTIYF. Here the CDR3 DNA reads TGTGCCAGCAGAACAGACTCTGGAAACACCATATATTTT.